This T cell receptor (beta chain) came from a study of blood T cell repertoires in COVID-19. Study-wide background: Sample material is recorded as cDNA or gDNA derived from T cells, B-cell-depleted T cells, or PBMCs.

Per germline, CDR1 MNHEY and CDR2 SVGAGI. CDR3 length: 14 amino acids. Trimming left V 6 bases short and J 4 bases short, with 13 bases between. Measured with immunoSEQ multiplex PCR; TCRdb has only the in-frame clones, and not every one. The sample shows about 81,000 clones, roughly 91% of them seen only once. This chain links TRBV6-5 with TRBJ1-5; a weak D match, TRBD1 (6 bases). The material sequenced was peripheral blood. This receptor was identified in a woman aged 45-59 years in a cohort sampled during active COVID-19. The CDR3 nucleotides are TGTGCCAGCAGGAGGAGCAGGGGAAATCAGCCCCAGCATTTT. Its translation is CASRRSRGNQPQHF.